This T cell receptor (beta chain) was captured in a study of graft-versus-host responses after intestinal transplantation. Study-level findings and limits: The authors found GvH clones in recipient marrow, some appearing first in ileum or blood.

A word on this clone: Antigen specificity is unknown.

Germline trimming cut 4 bases from V and 7 bases from J; bases unmatched to any gene: 10. Germline V gene lookup returns CDR1 MDHEN and CDR2 SYDVKM. CDR3 size: 15 residues. Clones were sequenced by immunoSEQ multiplex PCR, and TCRdb holds only the in-frame ones, with some missing. The repertoire includes 65,000 to 90,000 clones, approximately 88% of them detected once, and around 2.7% sits in the top ten. The sequence derives from a human donor who received an intestinal transplant. Sequencing was performed on unstimulated CD8+ T cells sorted from spleen or lymph node cells, taken before intestinal transplant. The rearrangement links TRBV28 to TRBJ2-1; 7 positions match TRBD2. The CDR3 loop is CASSSWGGRRNEQFF. CDR3 nucleotides: TGTGCCAGCAGTTCTTGGGGGGGGAGGAGGAATGAGCAGTTCTTC.